Listed below are T cell receptor beta chains from one sample, sequenced in a study of OX40 agonist ivuxolimab in advanced cancers. Using immunoSEQ multiplex PCR, the repertoire was profiled, and TCRdb retains in-frame clones only, with some absent. The repertoire has about 150,000 clones, approximately 94% of them found once; the top ten carry approximately 0.3%. The sequencing here drew on CD4+ or CD8+ T cells sorted from blood, taken in a trial of the OX40 agonist ivuxolimab. The receptor set was obtained from an adult with an advanced solid tumor such as melanoma, head and neck, liver or kidney cancer. Each CDR3 is given with its conserved first and last residue. A D gene is named only where the DNA matches it firmly. Clone size is given for some rows only: seen once, a few or many times, or a class if the clone is expanded.

V gene: TRBV6-1; J gene: TRBJ1-5; D gene: TRBD1; clone size: NA; CDR3 protein: CASTSRQGWDQPQHF; CDR3 DNA: TGTGCCAGCACTTCAAGACAGGGGTGGGATCAGCCCCAGCATTTT
V gene: TRBV29-1; J gene: TRBJ1-4; D gene: TRBD1; clone size: once; CDR3 protein: CSVFWVDRGRSNEKLFF; CDR3 DNA: TGCAGCGTTTTCTGGGTTGACAGGGGACGGTCTAATGAAAAACTGTTTTTT
V gene: TRBV5-6; J gene: TRBJ1-4; D gene: NA; clone size: NA; CDR3 protein: CASLPRGDSEKLFF; CDR3 DNA: TGTGCCAGCTTGCCGAGGGGCGACAGTGAAAAACTGTTTTTT
V gene: TRBV4-3; J gene: TRBJ2-6; D gene: NA; clone size: NA; CDR3 protein: CASSQDTQGRVLTF; CDR3 DNA: TGCGCCAGCAGCCAAGATACCCAGGGTCGGGTCCTGACTTTC
V gene: TRBV30; J gene: TRBJ2-1; D gene: NA; clone size: NA; CDR3 protein: CARPPPGAYNEQFF; CDR3 DNA: TGTGCCCGCCCCCCTCCGGGGGCCTACAATGAGCAGTTCTTC
V gene: TRBV7-9; J gene: TRBJ2-7; D gene: NA; clone size: NA; CDR3 protein: CASSLAGWSYEQYF; CDR3 DNA: TGTGCCAGCAGCTTAGCCGGGTGGTCCTACGAGCAGTACTTC
V gene: TRBV7-3; J gene: TRBJ2-1; D gene: NA; clone size: NA; CDR3 protein: CASSFQGGNGNEQFF; CDR3 DNA: TGTGCCAGCAGCTTCCAGGGGGGTAATGGTAATGAGCAGTTCTTC
V gene: TRBV28; J gene: TRBJ1-4; D gene: TRBD1; clone size: NA; CDR3 protein: CASNQGQGYEKLFF; CDR3 DNA: TGTGCCAGCAACCAGGGACAGGGGTATGAAAAACTGTTTTTT
V gene: TRBV10-2; J gene: TRBJ1-2; D gene: NA; clone size: NA; CDR3 protein: CASSESGWGYTF; CDR3 DNA: TGCGCCAGCAGTGAGTCGGGTTGGGGCTACACCTTC
V gene: TRBV4-1; J gene: TRBJ1-2; D gene: TRBD1; clone size: NA; CDR3 protein: CASSSPGQAAGYTF; CDR3 DNA: TGCGCCAGCAGCTCACCGGGACAGGCTGCCGGCTACACCTTC
V gene: TRBV15; J gene: TRBJ2-2; D gene: TRBD1; clone size: few; CDR3 protein: CATRGGGQGSGELFF; CDR3 DNA: TGTGCCACCCGGGGCGGGGGACAGGGATCCGGGGAGCTGTTTTTT
V gene: TRBV4-3; J gene: TRBJ1-1; D gene: NA; clone size: NA; CDR3 protein: CASSPQAGLNTEAFF; CDR3 DNA: TGCGCCAGCAGCCCTCAGGCAGGGTTGAACACTGAAGCTTTCTTT
V gene: TRBV4-3; J gene: TRBJ1-5; D gene: NA; clone size: few; CDR3 protein: CASSQGVSVVPQHF; CDR3 DNA: TGCGCCAGCAGCCAAGGGGTCTCTGTGGTGCCCCAGCATTTT
V gene: TRBV19; J gene: TRBJ1-2; D gene: NA; clone size: NA; CDR3 protein: CASSIKERGYTF; CDR3 DNA: TGTGCCAGTAGTATTAAGGAGAGAGGCTACACCTTC
V gene: TRBV5-4; J gene: TRBJ2-7; D gene: NA; clone size: NA; CDR3 protein: CASSRGAGKSYEQYF; CDR3 DNA: TGTGCCAGCAGCCGCGGAGCAGGGAAATCCTACGAGCAGTACTTC
V gene: TRBV28; J gene: TRBJ1-1; D gene: NA; clone size: NA; CDR3 protein: CASRGVLGAEAFF; CDR3 DNA: TGTGCCAGCAGGGGGGTATTAGGGGCTGAAGCTTTCTTT
V gene: TRBV4-1; J gene: TRBJ2-1; D gene: NA; clone size: NA; CDR3 protein: CASSRAGTFDNEQFF; CDR3 DNA: TGCGCCAGCAGCCGGGCCGGGACTTTCGACAATGAGCAGTTCTTC
V gene: TRBV15; J gene: TRBJ1-2; D gene: TRBD1; clone size: NA; CDR3 protein: CATSRDRNYGYTF; CDR3 DNA: TGTGCCACCAGCAGGGACAGGAACTATGGCTACACCTTC
V gene: TRBV27; J gene: TRBJ1-5; D gene: NA; clone size: NA; CDR3 protein: CASSFGTALNQPQHF; CDR3 DNA: TGTGCCAGCAGTTTCGGGACGGCCCTAAATCAGCCCCAGCATTTT
V gene: TRBV7-8; J gene: TRBJ1-1; D gene: TRBD1; clone size: NA; CDR3 protein: CASSPLGTGHTEAFF; CDR3 DNA: TGTGCCAGCAGCCCTCTCGGGACAGGGCACACTGAAGCTTTCTTT
V gene: TRBV4-3; J gene: TRBJ1-6; D gene: NA; clone size: NA; CDR3 protein: CASSQATSSYNSPLHF; CDR3 DNA: TGCGCCAGCAGCCAAGCCACCAGCTCCTATAATTCACCCCTCCACTTT
V gene: TRBV6-1; J gene: TRBJ2-7; D gene: NA; clone size: NA; CDR3 protein: CASTSDFYEQYF; CDR3 DNA: TGTGCCAGCACTTCGGACTTCTACGAGCAGTACTTC
V gene: TRBV6-6; J gene: TRBJ2-7; D gene: TRBD1; clone size: once; CDR3 protein: CASSYSDRGFYEQYF; CDR3 DNA: TGTGCCAGCAGTTACAGTGACAGGGGATTCTACGAGCAGTACTTC
V gene: TRBV4-3; J gene: TRBJ1-2; D gene: NA; clone size: NA; CDR3 protein: CASSPDREVYGYTF; CDR3 DNA: TGCGCCAGCAGCCCCGACAGAGAGGTCTATGGCTACACCTTC
V gene: TRBV7-2; J gene: TRBJ2-7; D gene: TRBD2; clone size: NA; CDR3 protein: CASSLAGGPHEQYF; CDR3 DNA: TGTGCCAGCAGCTTAGCGGGAGGGCCGCACGAGCAGTACTTC
V gene: TRBV7-9; J gene: TRBJ1-3; D gene: NA; clone size: NA; CDR3 protein: CASTSQQVSGNTIYF; CDR3 DNA: TGTGCCAGCACCTCTCAACAGGTCTCTGGAAACACCATATATTTT
V gene: TRBV11-3; J gene: TRBJ2-7; D gene: TRBD2; clone size: NA; CDR3 protein: CASSVAGTYEQYF; CDR3 DNA: TGTGCCAGCAGCGTAGCGGGCACCTACGAGCAGTACTTC
V gene: TRBV10-3; J gene: TRBJ2-7; D gene: NA; clone size: NA; CDR3 protein: CAISESGADEQYF; CDR3 DNA: TGTGCCATCAGTGAGTCAGGAGCAGACGAGCAGTACTTC
V gene: TRBV4-3; J gene: TRBJ2-1; D gene: TRBD2; clone size: NA; CDR3 protein: CASSQGRGGRGEQFF; CDR3 DNA: TGCGCCAGCAGCCAAGGTCGGGGGGGGCGAGGTGAGCAGTTCTTC
V gene: TRBV11-1; J gene: TRBJ2-7; D gene: TRBD2; clone size: few; CDR3 protein: CASSHGLAYEQYF; CDR3 DNA: TGTGCCAGCAGCCACGGACTAGCCTACGAGCAGTACTTC
V gene: TRBV5-1; J gene: TRBJ1-5; D gene: TRBD1; clone size: few; CDR3 protein: CASSLTAQGEGQPQHF; CDR3 DNA: TGCGCCAGCAGCTTGACCGCACAGGGGGAAGGACAGCCCCAGCATTTT
V gene: TRBV18; J gene: TRBJ1-2; D gene: TRBD1; clone size: NA; CDR3 protein: CASSPDRDGYTF; CDR3 DNA: TGTGCCAGCTCACCGGACAGGGACGGCTACACCTTC
V gene: TRBV27; J gene: TRBJ1-2; D gene: NA; clone size: NA; CDR3 protein: CASSLTASIYGYTF; CDR3 DNA: TGTGCCAGCAGTTTAACAGCGTCGATCTATGGCTACACCTTC
V gene: TRBV6-1; J gene: TRBJ1-2; D gene: NA; clone size: NA; CDR3 protein: CASSARQSNYGYTF; CDR3 DNA: TGTGCCAGCAGTGCCCGACAGAGTAACTATGGCTACACCTTC
V gene: TRBV14; J gene: TRBJ1-2; D gene: NA; clone size: NA; CDR3 protein: CASSQTTGIYGYTF; CDR3 DNA: TGTGCCAGCAGCCAAACCACAGGAATCTATGGCTACACCTTC
V gene: TRBV6-1; J gene: TRBJ2-7; D gene: NA; clone size: once; CDR3 protein: CASSRQSEQYF; CDR3 DNA: TGTGCCAGCAGTCGCCAGTCGGAGCAGTACTTC
V gene: TRBV5-1; J gene: TRBJ2-2; D gene: NA; clone size: NA; CDR3 protein: CASSPGGSAPGELFF; CDR3 DNA: TGCGCCAGCTCCCCCGGAGGAAGCGCCCCCGGGGAGCTGTTTTTT
V gene: TRBV9; J gene: TRBJ2-1; D gene: TRBD2; clone size: NA; CDR3 protein: CARVAGTYNEQFF; CDR3 DNA: TGTGCCAGGGTAGCGGGAACCTACAATGAGCAGTTCTTC
V gene: TRBV6-5; J gene: TRBJ2-7; D gene: NA; clone size: NA; CDR3 protein: CASSEKATWQYF; CDR3 DNA: TGTGCCAGCAGTGAAAAGGCCACATGGCAGTACTTC
V gene: TRBV4-2; J gene: TRBJ2-2; D gene: NA; clone size: NA; CDR3 protein: CASSQDRRWGGNTGELFF; CDR3 DNA: TGTGCCAGCAGCCAAGATAGGCGGTGGGGCGGAAACACCGGGGAGCTGTTTTTT
V gene: TRBV18; J gene: TRBJ2-7; D gene: TRBD1; clone size: NA; CDR3 protein: CASSSGQDLWEQYF; CDR3 DNA: TGTGCCAGCTCCTCGGGACAGGACCTCTGGGAGCAGTACTTC
V gene: TRBV5-1; J gene: TRBJ2-5; D gene: NA; clone size: NA; CDR3 protein: CASSPGTRETQYF; CDR3 DNA: TGCGCCAGCAGCCCCGGGACAAGAGAGACCCAGTACTTC